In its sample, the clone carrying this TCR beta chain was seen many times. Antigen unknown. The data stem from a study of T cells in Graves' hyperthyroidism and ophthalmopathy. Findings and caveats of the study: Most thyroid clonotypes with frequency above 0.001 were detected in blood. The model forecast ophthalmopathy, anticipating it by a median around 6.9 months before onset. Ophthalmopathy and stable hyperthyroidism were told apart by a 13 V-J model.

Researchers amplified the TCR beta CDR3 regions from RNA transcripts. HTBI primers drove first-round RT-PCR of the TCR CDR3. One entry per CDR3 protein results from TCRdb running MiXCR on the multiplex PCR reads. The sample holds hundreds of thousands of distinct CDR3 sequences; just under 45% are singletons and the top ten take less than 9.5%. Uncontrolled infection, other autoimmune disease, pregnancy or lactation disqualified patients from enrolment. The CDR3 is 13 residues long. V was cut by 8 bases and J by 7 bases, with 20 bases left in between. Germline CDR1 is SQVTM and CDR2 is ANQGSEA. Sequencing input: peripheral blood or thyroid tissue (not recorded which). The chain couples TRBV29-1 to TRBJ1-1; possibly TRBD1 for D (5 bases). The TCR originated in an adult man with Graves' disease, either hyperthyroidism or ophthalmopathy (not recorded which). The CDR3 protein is CSIPSRQGVEAFF. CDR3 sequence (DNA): TGCAGCATACCCTCCCGGCAGGGCGTTGAAGCTTTCTTT.